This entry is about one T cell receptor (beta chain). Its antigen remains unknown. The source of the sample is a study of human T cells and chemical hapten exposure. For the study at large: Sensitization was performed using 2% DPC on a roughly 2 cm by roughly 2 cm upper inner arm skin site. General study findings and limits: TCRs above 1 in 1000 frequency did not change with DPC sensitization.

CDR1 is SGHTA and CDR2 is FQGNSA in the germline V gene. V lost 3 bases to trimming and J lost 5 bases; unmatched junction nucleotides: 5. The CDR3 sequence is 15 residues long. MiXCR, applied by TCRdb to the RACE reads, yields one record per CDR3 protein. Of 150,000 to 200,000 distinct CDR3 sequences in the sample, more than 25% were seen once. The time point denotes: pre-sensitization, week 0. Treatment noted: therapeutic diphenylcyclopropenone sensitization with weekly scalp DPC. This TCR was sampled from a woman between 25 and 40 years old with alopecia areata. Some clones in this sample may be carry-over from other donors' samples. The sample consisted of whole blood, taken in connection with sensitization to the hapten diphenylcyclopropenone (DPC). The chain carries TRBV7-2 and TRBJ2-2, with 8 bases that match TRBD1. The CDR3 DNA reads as TGTGCCAGCAGCTTGGGCAGGGGGCAAACCGGGGAGCTGTTTTTT. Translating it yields CASSLGRGQTGELFF.